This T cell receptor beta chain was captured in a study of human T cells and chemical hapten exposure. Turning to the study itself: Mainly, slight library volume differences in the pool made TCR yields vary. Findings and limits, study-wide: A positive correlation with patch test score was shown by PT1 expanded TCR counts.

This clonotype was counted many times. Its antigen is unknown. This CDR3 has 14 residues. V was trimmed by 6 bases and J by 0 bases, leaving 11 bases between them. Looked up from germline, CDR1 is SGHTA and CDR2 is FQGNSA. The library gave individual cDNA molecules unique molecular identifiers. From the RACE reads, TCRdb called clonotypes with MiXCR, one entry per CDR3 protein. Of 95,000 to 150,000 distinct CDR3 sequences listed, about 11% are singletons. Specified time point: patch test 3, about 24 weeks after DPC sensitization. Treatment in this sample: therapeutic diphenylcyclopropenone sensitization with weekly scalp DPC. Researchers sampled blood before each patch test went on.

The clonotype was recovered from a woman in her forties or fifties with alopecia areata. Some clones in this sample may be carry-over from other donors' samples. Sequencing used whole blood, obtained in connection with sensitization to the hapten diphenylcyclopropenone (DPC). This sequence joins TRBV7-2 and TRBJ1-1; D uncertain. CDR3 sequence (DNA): TGTGCCAGCAGTCCGACCCTGATGAACACTGAAGCTTTCTTT. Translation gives CASSPTLMNTEAFF.